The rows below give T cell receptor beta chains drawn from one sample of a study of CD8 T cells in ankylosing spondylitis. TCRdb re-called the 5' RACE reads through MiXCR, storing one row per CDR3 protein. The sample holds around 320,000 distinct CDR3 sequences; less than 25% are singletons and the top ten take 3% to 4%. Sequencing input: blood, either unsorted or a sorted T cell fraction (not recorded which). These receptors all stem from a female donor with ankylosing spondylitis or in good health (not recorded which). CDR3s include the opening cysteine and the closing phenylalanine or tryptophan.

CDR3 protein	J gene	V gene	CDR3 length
CASSSDTQYF	TRBJ2-3	TRBV7-9	10
CASSFRTGSNQPQHF	TRBJ1-5	TRBV5-6	15
CAISVTTDTQYF	TRBJ2-3	TRBV10-3	12
CSATALGGETQYF	TRBJ2-5	TRBV20-1	13
CASSHSVTYEQYF	TRBJ2-7	TRBV3-1	13
CASTRFGNEQFF	TRBJ2-1	TRBV12-3/TRBV12-4	12
CASSYPSGGSQPQHF	TRBJ1-5	TRBV6-5	15
CSAREGGETEAFF	TRBJ1-1	TRBV20-1	13
CATSDRRGYGYTF	TRBJ1-2	TRBV24-1	13
CSATPDPSDEQYF	TRBJ2-7	TRBV20-1	13
CATSDLKGKGSGNEQFF	TRBJ2-1	TRBV24-1	17
CSARFQPNSPLHF	TRBJ1-6	TRBV20-1	13
CASNNAGTNTGELFF	TRBJ2-2	TRBV5-1	15
CASSRGTSGGELFF	TRBJ2-2	TRBV11-3	14
CASSPPVGQPQHF	TRBJ1-5	TRBV18	13
CAISGESLSAEAFF	TRBJ1-1	TRBV10-3	14
CASSGDRVLIFSEAFF	TRBJ1-1	TRBV19	16
CASSRPGQSNYGYTF	TRBJ1-2	TRBV3-1	15
CASSQDPGGTNTEAFF	TRBJ1-1	TRBV3-1	16
CASKRVTNYGYTF	TRBJ1-2	TRBV5-6	13
CSVGARGDTNTEAFF	TRBJ1-1	TRBV29-1	15
CSGQGARTGELFF	TRBJ2-2	TRBV29-1	13
CSAESGRAGETQYF	TRBJ2-5	TRBV29-1	14
CASSRMVTSYEQYF	TRBJ2-7	TRBV4-3	14
CASAKTGGGTNTEAFF	TRBJ1-1	TRBV5-1	16
CASSYGQGNGYTF	TRBJ1-2	TRBV6-6	13
CSASPGLNEKLFF	TRBJ1-4	TRBV20-1	13
CASSLGRTGLLNGYTF	TRBJ1-2	TRBV7-2	16
CSTAVAVYNEQFF	TRBJ2-1	TRBV29-1	13
CAISESRGNQETQYF	TRBJ2-5	TRBV10-3	15
CSASLWVEAFF	TRBJ1-1	TRBV20-1	11
CASSQALQGARTGELFF	TRBJ2-2	TRBV4-3	17
CASSQHTEETQYF	TRBJ2-5	TRBV4-3	13
CSAREGAQRNTGELFF	TRBJ2-2	TRBV20-1	16
CAWTGTDNEKLFF	TRBJ1-4	TRBV30	13
CASSLPPIADTQYF	TRBJ2-3	TRBV12-3/TRBV12-4	14
CSVRTGGAGGNTIYF	TRBJ1-3	TRBV29-1	15
CASKPGQGNYGYTF	TRBJ1-2	TRBV10-2	14
CASREVDRVLTF	TRBJ2-6	TRBV12-3/TRBV12-4	12
CSASSTNPSTDTQYF	TRBJ2-3	TRBV20-1	15
CSARPSTDTQYF	TRBJ2-3	TRBV20-1	12
CSATDWNEQFF	TRBJ2-1	TRBV20-1	11
CASSYGGRPYNEQFF	TRBJ2-1	TRBV6-5	15
CASRPGSGNEKLFF	TRBJ1-4	TRBV5-1	14
CASSVAPQAGELFF	TRBJ2-2	TRBV9	14
CSGGEGAKSGREQFF	TRBJ2-1	TRBV20-1	15
CASSYTDGNTIYF	TRBJ1-3	TRBV6-5	13
CSARDLARSETQYF	TRBJ2-5	TRBV20-1	14
CSVGDRISDTQYF	TRBJ2-3	TRBV29-1	13
CASSVTGTSYNEQFF	TRBJ2-1	TRBV9	15